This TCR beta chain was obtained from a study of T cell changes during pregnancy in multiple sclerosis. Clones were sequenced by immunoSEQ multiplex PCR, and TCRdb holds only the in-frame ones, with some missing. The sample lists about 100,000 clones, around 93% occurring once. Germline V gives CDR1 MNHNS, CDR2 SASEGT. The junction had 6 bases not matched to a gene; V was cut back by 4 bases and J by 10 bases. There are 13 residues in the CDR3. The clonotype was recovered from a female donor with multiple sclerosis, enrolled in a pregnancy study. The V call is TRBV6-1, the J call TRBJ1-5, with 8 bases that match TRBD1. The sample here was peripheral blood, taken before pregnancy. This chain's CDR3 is CASSAWTGQPQHF. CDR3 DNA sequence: TGTGCCAGCAGTGCCTGGACAGGGCAACCCCAGCATTTT.